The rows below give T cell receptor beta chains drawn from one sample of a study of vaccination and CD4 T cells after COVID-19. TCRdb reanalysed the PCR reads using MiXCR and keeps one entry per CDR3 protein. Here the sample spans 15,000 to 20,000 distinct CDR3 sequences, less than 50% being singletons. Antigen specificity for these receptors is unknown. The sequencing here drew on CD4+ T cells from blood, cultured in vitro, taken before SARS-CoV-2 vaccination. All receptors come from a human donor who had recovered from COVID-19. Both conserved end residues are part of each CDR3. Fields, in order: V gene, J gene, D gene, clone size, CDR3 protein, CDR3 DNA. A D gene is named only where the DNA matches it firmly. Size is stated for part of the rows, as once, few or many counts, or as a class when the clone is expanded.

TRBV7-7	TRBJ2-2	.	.	CASSSTGNTGELFF	TGTGCCAGCAGCTCGACAGGAAACACCGGGGAGCTGTTTTTT
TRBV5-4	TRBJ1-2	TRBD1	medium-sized	CASSPRKGQRANYGYTF	TGTGCCAGCAGCCCACGGAAGGGACAGAGAGCTAACTATGGCTACACCTTC
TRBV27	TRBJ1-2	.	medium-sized	CASRVSTGPGGYTF	TGTGCCAGCAGAGTTTCTACAGGGCCGGGGGGCTACACCTTC
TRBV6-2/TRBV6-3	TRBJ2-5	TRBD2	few	CASRQRAGGATQYF	TGTGCCAGCAGGCAACGGGCGGGAGGAGCAACCCAGTACTTC
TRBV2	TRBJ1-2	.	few	CASSDPGNYGYTF	TGTGCCAGCAGTGATCCGGGGAACTATGGCTACACCTTC
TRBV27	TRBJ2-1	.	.	CASRFNSEQFF	TGTGCCAGCAGGTTCAATAGTGAGCAGTTCTTC
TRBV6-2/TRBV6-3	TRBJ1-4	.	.	CASWGRDGTPTTNEKLFF	TGTGCCAGCTGGGGGCGAGACGGGACACCGACAACTAATGAAAAACTGTTTTTT
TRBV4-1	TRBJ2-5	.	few	CASSPGGGEETQYF	TGCGCCAGCAGCCCCGGTGGGGGAGAAGAGACCCAGTACTTC
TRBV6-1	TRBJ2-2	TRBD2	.	CASSEVGGPRTGELFF	TGTGCCAGCAGTGAAGTGGGAGGGCCGAGGACCGGGGAGCTGTTTTTT
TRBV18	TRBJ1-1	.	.	CASSPRSENTEAFF	TGTGCCAGCTCACCACGAAGCGAGAACACTGAAGCTTTCTTT
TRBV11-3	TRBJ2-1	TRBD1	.	CASSLGQGATVEQFF	TGTGCCAGCAGCTTGGGCCAGGGGGCGACCGTCGAGCAGTTCTTC
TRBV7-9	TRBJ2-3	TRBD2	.	CASSFLAGMTDTQYF	TGTGCCAGCAGCTTCCTAGCGGGAATGACAGATACGCAGTATTTT
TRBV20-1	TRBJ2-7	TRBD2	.	CSAHPAGGILYEQYF	TGCAGTGCCCACCCAGCGGGAGGCATTCTCTACGAGCAGTACTTC
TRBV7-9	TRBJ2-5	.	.	CASSLAGRLRGETQYF	TGTGCCAGCAGCTTAGCCGGGCGCCTAAGGGGAGAGACCCAGTACTTC
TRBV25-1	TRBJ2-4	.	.	CASSEEGRGAAKNIQYF	TGTGCCAGCAGTGAAGAGGGTAGGGGGGCGGCCAAAAACATTCAGTACTTC
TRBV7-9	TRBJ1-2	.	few	CASSLLQPPNYGYTF	TGTGCCAGCAGCTTACTCCAGCCTCCTAACTATGGCTACACCTTC
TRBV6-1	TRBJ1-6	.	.	CASSERRESPLHF	TGTGCCAGCAGTGAGCGGAGGGAATCACCCCTCCACTTT
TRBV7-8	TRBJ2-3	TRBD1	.	CTSSLGQGARDTDTQYF	TGTACCAGCAGCTTAGGGCAGGGGGCTCGGGACACAGATACGCAGTATTTT
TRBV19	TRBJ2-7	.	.	CASSDRRRDGGEQYF	TGTGCCAGTAGTGACCGCCGCAGGGACGGCGGCGAGCAGTACTTC
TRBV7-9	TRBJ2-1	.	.	CASSSTRDEQFF	TGTGCCAGCAGCTCTACCAGGGATGAGCAGTTCTTC
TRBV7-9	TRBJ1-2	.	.	CASSLYSGHAGLNYGYTF	TGTGCCAGCAGCTTATATTCGGGGCACGCAGGGCTCAACTATGGCTACACCTTC
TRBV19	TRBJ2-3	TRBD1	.	CASSIGGQGVGTQYF	TGTGCCAGTAGTATAGGGGGACAGGGGGTTGGTACGCAGTATTTT
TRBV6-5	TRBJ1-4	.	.	CASSYRGGQEKLFF	TGTGCCAGCAGTTACAGGGGCGGGCAAGAAAAACTGTTTTTT
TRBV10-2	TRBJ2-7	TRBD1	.	CASRGTGVIEQYF	TGCGCCAGCCGAGGGACAGGGGTGATCGAGCAGTACTTC
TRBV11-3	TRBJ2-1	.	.	CASSPPLGFGSYNEQFF	TGTGCCAGCAGCCCCCCCTTGGGGTTTGGATCCTACAATGAGCAGTTCTTC
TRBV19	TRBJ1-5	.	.	CASRSEEKPQHF	TGTGCCAGTAGATCTGAGGAGAAGCCCCAGCATTTT
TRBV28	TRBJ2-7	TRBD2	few	CATTGGGSRARGEQYF	TGTGCCACAACGGGGGGAGGGTCCCGGGCACGTGGCGAGCAGTACTTC
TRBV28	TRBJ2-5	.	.	CASSRKRGRAQETQYF	TGTGCCAGCAGTCGCAAGAGGGGGAGGGCCCAAGAGACCCAGTACTTC
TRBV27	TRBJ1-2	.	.	CASSDNSRYGYTF	TGTGCCAGCAGTGATAACTCGCGCTATGGCTACACCTTC
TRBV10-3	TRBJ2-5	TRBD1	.	CAISSGTGAAETQYF	TGTGCCATCAGTTCGGGGACAGGTGCAGCAGAGACCCAGTACTTC
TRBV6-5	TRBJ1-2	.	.	CASSYSSPSNYGYTF	TGTGCCAGCAGTTACTCAAGCCCAAGTAACTATGGCTACACCTTC
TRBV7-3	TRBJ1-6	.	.	CASSLYPTGLSSPLHF	TGTGCCAGCAGCCTCTACCCAACAGGTCTCAGTTCACCCCTCCACTTT
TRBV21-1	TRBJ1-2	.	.	CASSSQGASPNYGYTF	TGTGCCAGCAGCTCGCAGGGGGCGTCCCCTAACTATGGCTACACCTTC